The sequence of this T cell receptor (beta chain) was determined in a study of response to subunit inactivated influenza vaccine. Comments on this clonotype: The antigen is unknown.

Whole-study findings and limits: Each seasonal influenza vaccination recruits few new T cells, the authors suggested.

The germline V and J ends were trimmed by 0 bases and 0 bases, with 5 bases remaining between them. CDR3 length equals 14 residues. Per germline, CDR1 LGHNA and CDR2 YNFKEQ. Using its own MiXCR run on the RT-PCR reads, TCRdb lists one record per CDR3 protein. The sample consists of around 480,000 distinct CDR3 sequences, approximately 11% of them appearing once. The chain combines TRBV4-2 with TRBJ1-2; no clear D. The sequencing used PBMCs from blood, collected roughly 45 days after vaccination. The TCR originated in a man aged 45 to 65 who received an inactivated influenza vaccine. The CDR3 sequence is CASSQDTANYGYTF. The DNA for the CDR3 is TGTGCCAGCAGCCAAGACACAGCTAACTATGGCTACACCTTC.